The 5 T cell receptor beta chains presented below share a single source sample, sequenced in a study of T-cell reconstitution after alpha-beta-depleted transplantation in children. As it was prepared, the TCRbeta library received unique molecular identifiers. TCRdb itself ran the PCR reads through MiXCR, one entry per CDR3 protein. This repertoire shows about 72,000 distinct CDR3 sequences, around 7.9% found once; its top ten account for approximately 2.3%. Specimen: PBMCs from the stem cell graft donor, collected from the stem cell graft. These receptor sequences come from a human donor who donated a stem cell graft to a child with acute lymphoblastic leukemia.

Comment on this clonotype: The junction departs from germline at one end; a sequencing error may be responsible. J is TRBJ2-1 and V is TRBV20-1; D might be TRBD1 or TRBD2, each matching 5 bases. There are 15 residues in the CDR3. From germline, CDR1 is DFQATT and CDR2 SNEGSKA (reference sequence). CDR3 bases: TGCTGTGCTAGAGATACGGGACCAGGACCCAATGAGCAGTTCTTC. It specifies CCARDTGPGPNEQFF.

This clonotype has at least ten counts. As DNA, the CDR3 is TGTGCCAGCCGAATGGACAGGGCGAGCTATGGCTACACCTTC. Translation: CASRMDRASYGYTF. This rearrangement joins TRBV12-3 or TRBV12-4 to TRBJ1-2; TRBD1 aligns across 8 bases. The CDR3 is 14 residues long. Unmatched junction bases numbered 9, after V lost 8 bases and J lost 4 bases.

This clonotype was seen at least ten times. The rearrangement joins TRBV2 to TRBJ1-1, with D maybe TRBD1 (6 bases). The length of the CDR3 is 11 residues. CDR1 and CDR2 (germline): SNHLY, FYNNEI. Trimming cost V 7 bases and J 3 bases, with 6 bases left between them. CDR3 region: CASTGDTEAFF. The DNA of the CDR3 is TGTGCCAGCACAGGGGACACTGAAGCTTTCTTT. The variable domain in full, completed from reference TRBV2 and TRBJ1-1, reads EPEVTQTPSHQVTQMGQEVILRCVPISNHLYFYWYRQILGQKVEFLVSFYNNEISEKSEIFDDQFSVERPDGSNFTLKIRSTKLEDSAMYFCASTGDTEAFFGQGTRLTVV.

This clonotype was observed a few times. This chain links TRBV5-4 with TRBJ1-1; D unresolved. This CDR3 spans 13 amino acids. V gave up 0 bases and J gave up 4 bases, with 7 bases separating them. Germline lookup yields CDR1 SGHNT and CDR2 YYREEE (reference sequence). The CDR3 loop reads CASSLEEGTEAFF. In DNA form, the CDR3 reads TGTGCCAGCAGCTTGGAGGAGGGCACTGAAGCTTTCTTT.

This clonotype showed up many times. V usage is TRBV21-1 and J usage is TRBJ2-3; TRBD1, as called in the table, went unchecked against the DNA. TRBV21-1 has pseudogene status. The CDR3 has 20 residues. CDR3 residues: CASSHGTGGAASGSFDTQYF. The CDR3 DNA sequence: TGTGCCAGCAGCCACGGGACAGGGGGCGCCGCTAGCGGGAGTTTTGATACGCAGTATTTT.